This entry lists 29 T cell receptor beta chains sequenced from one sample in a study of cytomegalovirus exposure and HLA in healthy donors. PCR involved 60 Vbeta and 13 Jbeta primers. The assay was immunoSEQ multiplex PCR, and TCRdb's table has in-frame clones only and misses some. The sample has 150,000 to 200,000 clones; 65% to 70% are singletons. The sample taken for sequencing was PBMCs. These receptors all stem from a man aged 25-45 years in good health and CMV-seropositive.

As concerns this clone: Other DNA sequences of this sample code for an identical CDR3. The CDR3 region is CASRRDSWTGELFF. Here the CDR3 DNA reads TGTGCCAGCAGACGGGACAGTTGGACCGGGGAGCTGTTTTTT. The rearrangement links TRBV7-9 to TRBJ2-2; 7 bases fit TRBD1. This CDR3 region has 14 residues. Germline CDR1 and CDR2: SEHNR and FQNEAQ (reference sequence). The ends lost 6 bases at V and 5 bases at J; junction bases unmatched: 6.

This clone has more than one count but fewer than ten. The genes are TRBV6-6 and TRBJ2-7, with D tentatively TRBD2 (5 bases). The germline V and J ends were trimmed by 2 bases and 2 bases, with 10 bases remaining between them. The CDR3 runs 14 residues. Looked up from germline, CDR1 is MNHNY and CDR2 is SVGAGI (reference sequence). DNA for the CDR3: TGTGCCAGCAGTTACCTGGACTCACCCTACGAGCAGTACTTC. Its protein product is CASSYLDSPYEQYF.

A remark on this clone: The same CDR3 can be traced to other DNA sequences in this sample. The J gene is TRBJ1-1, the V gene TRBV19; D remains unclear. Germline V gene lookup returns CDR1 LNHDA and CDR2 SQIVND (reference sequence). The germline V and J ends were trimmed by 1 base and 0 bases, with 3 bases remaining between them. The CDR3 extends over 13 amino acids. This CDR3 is CASSIAMNTEAFF. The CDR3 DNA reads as TGTGCCAGTAGTATAGCTATGAACACTGAAGCTTTCTTT.

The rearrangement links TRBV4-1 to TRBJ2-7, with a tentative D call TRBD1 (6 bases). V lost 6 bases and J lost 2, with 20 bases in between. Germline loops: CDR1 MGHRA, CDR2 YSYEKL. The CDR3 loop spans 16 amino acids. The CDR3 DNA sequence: TGCGCCAGCAGTCAGCCCGGTGTACAGGGAACCTACGAGCAGTACTTC. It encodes CASSQPGVQGTYEQYF.

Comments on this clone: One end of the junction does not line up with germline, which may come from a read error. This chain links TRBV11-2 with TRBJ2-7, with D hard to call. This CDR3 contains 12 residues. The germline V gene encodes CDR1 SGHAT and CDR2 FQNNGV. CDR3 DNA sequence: TGTGCCAGCAGCTTATTCTCCCACGAGCAGTACTTC. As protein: CASSLFSHEQYF.

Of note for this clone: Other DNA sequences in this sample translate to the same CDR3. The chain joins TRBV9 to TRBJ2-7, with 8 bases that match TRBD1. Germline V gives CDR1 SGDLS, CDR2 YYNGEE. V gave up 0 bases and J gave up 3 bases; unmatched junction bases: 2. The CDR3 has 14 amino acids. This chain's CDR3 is CASSVAGQGYEQYF. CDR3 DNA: TGTGCCAGCAGCGTAGCCGGACAGGGCTACGAGCAGTACTTC.

The chain's CDR3 is CASTGTTYEQYF. DNA for the CDR3: TGTGCCAGCACCGGGACTACCTACGAGCAGTACTTC. The J gene is TRBJ2-7, the V gene TRBV28, with 7 bases fitting TRBD2. The CDR3 has 12 residues. The V gene's germline CDR1 is MDHEN and CDR2 SYDVKM. J gave up 2 bases and V 7 bases, and 2 bases lay outside the gene matches.

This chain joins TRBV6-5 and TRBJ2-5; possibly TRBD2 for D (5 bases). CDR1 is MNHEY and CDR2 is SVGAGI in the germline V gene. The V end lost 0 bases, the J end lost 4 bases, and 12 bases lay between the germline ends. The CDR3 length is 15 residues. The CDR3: CASSYSGRLGETQYF. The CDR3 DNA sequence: TGTGCCAGCAGTTACTCGGGGAGATTAGGAGAGACCCAGTACTTC.

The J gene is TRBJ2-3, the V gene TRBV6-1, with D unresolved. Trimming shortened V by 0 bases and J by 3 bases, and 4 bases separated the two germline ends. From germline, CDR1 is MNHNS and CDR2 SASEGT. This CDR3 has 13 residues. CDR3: CASSEARTDTQYF. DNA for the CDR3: TGTGCCAGCAGTGAAGCGAGAACAGATACGCAGTATTTT.

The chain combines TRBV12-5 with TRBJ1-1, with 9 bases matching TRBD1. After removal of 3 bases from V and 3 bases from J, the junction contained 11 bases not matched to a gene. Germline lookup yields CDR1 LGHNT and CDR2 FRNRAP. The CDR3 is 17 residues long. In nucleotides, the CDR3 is TGTGCTAGTGGTTTTGGGGGGACAGGGAGAGGGGACACTGAAGCTTTCTTT. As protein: CASGFGGTGRGDTEAFF. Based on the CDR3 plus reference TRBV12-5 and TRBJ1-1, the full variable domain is DARVTQTPRHKVTEMGQEVTMRCQPILGHNTVFWYRQTMMQGLELLAYFRNRAPLDDSGMPKDRFSAEMPDATLATLKIQPSEPRDSAVYFCASGFGGTGRGDTEAFFGQGTRLTVV.

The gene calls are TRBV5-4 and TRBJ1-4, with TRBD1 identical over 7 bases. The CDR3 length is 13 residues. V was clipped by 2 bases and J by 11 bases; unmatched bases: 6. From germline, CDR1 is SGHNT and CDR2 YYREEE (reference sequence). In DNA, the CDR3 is TGTGCCAGCAGCTTAGGGGGCCGGGCTAAACTGTTTTTT. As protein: CASSLGGRAKLFF. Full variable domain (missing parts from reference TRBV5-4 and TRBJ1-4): ETGVTQSPTHLIKTRGQQVTLRCSSQSGHNTVSWYQQALGQGPQFIFQYYREEENGRGNFPPRFSGLQFPNYSSELNVNALELDDSALYLCASSLGGRAKLFFGSGTQLSVL.

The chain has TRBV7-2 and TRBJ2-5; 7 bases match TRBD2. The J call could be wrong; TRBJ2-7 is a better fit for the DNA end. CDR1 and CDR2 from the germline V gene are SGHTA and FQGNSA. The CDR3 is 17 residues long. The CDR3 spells CASSLASFGGSGYEQYF. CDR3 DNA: TGTGCCAGCAGCTTGGCCTCTTTTGGCGGGAGTGGGTACGAGCAGTACTTC.

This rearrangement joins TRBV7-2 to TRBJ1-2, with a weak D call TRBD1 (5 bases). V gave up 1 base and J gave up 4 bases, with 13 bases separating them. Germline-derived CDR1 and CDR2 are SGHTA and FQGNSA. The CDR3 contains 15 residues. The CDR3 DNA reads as TGTGCCAGCAGCTTAGAGGCGGGGGGAGTCTATGGCTACACCTTC. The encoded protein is CASSLEAGGVYGYTF.

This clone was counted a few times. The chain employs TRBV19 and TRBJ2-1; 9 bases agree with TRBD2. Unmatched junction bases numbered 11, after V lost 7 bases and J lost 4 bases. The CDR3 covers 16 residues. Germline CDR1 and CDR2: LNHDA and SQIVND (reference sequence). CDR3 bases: TGTGCCAGTACCTCGGGGTTAGCGGGAGAGTACAATGAGCAGTTCTTC. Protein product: CASTSGLAGEYNEQFF.

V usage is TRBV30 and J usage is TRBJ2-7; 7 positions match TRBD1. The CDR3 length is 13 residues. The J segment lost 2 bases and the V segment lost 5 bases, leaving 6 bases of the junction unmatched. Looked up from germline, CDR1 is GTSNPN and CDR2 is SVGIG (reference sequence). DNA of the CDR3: TGTGCCTGGGTCGGACAGGAACCCTACGAGCAGTACTTC. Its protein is CAWVGQEPYEQYF.

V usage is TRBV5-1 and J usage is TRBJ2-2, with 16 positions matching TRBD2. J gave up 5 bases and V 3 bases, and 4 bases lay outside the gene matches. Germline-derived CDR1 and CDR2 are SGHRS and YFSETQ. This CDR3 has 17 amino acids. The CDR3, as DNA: TGCGCCAGCAGCTGGGGACTAGCGGGAGGGCAAACCGGGGAGCTGTTTTTT. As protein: CASSWGLAGGQTGELFF.

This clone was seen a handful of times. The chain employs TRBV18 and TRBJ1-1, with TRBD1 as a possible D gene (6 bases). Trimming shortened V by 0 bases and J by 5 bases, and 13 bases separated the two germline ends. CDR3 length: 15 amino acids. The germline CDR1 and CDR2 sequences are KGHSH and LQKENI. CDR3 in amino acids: CASSPPQGPRTEAFF. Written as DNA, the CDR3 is TGTGCCAGCTCACCACCGCAGGGGCCCAGGACTGAAGCTTTCTTT.

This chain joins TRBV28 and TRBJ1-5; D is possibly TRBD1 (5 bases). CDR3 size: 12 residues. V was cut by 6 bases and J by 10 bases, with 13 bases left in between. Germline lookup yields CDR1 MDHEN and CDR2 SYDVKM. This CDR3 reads CASSLGRGPQHF. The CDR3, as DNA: TGTGCCAGCAGCCTAGGGAGGGGTCCCCAGCATTTT. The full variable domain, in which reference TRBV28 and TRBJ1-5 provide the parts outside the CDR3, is DVKVTQSSRYLVKRTGEKVFLECVQDMDHENMFWYRQDPGLGLRLIYFSYDVKMKEKGDIPEGYSVSREKKERFSLILESASTNQTSMYLCASSLGRGPQHFGDGTRLSIL.

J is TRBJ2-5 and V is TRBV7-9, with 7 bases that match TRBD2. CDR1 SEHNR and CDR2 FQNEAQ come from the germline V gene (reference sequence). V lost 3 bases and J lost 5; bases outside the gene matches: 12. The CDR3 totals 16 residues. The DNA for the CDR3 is TGTGCCAGCAGCTTCCCAAGCGGGACCTCTTTGGAGACCCAGTACTTC. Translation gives CASSFPSGTSLETQYF.

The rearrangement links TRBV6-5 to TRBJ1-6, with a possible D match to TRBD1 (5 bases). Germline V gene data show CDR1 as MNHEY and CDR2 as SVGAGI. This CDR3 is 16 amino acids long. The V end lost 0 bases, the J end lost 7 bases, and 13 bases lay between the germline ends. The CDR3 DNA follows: TGTGCCAGCAGTTACTCTTCAGGGAAGGGGAATTCACCCCTCCACTTT. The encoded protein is CASSYSSGKGNSPLHF.

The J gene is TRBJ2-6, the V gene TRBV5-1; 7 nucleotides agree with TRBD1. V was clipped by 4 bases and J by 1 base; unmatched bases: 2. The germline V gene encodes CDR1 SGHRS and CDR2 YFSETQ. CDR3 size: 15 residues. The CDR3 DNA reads TGCGCCAGCAGCATACAGGGGTCTGGGGCCAACGTCCTGACTTTC. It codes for CASSIQGSGANVLTF.

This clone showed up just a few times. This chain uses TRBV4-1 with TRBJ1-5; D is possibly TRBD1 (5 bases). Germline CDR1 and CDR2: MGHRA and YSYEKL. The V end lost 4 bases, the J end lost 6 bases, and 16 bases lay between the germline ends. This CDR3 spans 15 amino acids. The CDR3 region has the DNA TGCGCCAGCAGCCCACACCGGGACGGGGGTCAGCCCCAGCATTTT. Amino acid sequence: CASSPHRDGGQPQHF.

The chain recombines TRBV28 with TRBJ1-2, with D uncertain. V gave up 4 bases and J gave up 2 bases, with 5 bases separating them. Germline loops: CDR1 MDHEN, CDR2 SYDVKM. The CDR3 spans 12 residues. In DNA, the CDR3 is TGTGCCAGCAGTTCACAAAACTATGGCTACACCTTC. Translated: CASSSQNYGYTF.

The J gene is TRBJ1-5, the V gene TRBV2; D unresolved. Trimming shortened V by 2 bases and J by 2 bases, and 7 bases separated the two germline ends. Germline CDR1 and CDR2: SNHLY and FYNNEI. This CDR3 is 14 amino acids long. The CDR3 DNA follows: TGTGCCAGCAGTGAAATGGCAGGCAATCAGCCCCAGCATTTT. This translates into CASSEMAGNQPQHF. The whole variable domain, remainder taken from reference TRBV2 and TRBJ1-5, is EPEVTQTPSHQVTQMGQEVILRCVPISNHLYFYWYRQILGQKVEFLVSFYNNEISEKSEIFDDQFSVERPDGSNFTLKIRSTKLEDSAMYFCASSEMAGNQPQHFGDGTRLSIL.

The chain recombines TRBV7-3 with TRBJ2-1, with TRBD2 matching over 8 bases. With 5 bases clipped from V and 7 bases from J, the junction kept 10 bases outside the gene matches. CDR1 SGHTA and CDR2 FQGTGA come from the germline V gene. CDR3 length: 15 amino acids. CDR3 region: CASSPQPGGSNEQFF. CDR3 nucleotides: TGTGCCAGCAGCCCACAACCGGGAGGGTCAAATGAGCAGTTCTTC.

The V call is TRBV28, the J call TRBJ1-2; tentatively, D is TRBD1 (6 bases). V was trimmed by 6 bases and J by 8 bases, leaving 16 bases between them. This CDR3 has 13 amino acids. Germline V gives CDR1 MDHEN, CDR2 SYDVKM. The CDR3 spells CASSPPTGSGYTF. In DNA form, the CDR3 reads TGTGCCAGCAGCCCCCCTACAGGGTCGGGCTACACCTTC.

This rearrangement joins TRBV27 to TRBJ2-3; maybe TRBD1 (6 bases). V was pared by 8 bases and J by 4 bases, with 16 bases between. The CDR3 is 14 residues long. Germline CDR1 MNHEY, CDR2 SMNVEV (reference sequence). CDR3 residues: CASGGDTSPDTQYF. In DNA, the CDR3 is TGTGCCAGCGGTGGGGACACTTCCCCAGATACGCAGTATTTT.

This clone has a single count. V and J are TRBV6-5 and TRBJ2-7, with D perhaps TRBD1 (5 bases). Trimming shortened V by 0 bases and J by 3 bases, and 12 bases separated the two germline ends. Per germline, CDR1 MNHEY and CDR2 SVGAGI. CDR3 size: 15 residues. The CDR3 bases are TGTGCCAGCAGTTACTCGGGGCTGTTTGGCTACGAGCAGTACTTC. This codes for CASSYSGLFGYEQYF.

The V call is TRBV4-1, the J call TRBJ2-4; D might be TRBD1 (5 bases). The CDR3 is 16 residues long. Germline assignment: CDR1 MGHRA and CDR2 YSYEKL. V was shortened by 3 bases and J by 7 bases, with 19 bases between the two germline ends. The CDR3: CASSQNQQVTLNIQYF. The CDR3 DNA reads TGCGCCAGCAGCCAGAATCAACAGGTGACTTTGAACATTCAGTACTTC.